These T cell receptor beta chains were read from a single sample in a study of control samples from healthy donors and cancer patients. Only in-frame clones appear in the TCRdb table, and some are missing; sequencing was by immunoSEQ multiplex PCR. This table has 75,000 to 80,000 clones, approximately 88% appearing once. Sequences were obtained from PBMCs. These receptors were collected from a woman aged 45-65 years with colorectal cancer. Each CDR3 is given with its conserved first and last residue. D genes are given only for firm matches. Size is stated for part of the rows, as once, few or many counts, or as a class when the clone is expanded.

d_gene,v_gene,j_gene,abundance,CDR3aa,CDR3nt
NA,TRBV29-1,TRBJ1-4,NA,CSAPGRVFFF,TGCAGCGCTCCGGGACGGGTATTTTTTTTT
TRBD1,TRBV6-2/TRBV6-3,TRBJ2-6,NA,CASSSHSGTGGSGANVLTF,TGTGCCAGCAGTTCTCACTCCGGGACAGGAGGGTCTGGGGCCAACGTCCTGACTTTC
NA,TRBV19,TRBJ1-4,NA,CATYSGNEKLFF,TGTGCCACCTACAGCGGGAATGAAAAACTGTTTTTT
NA,TRBV7-2,TRBJ2-1,NA,CASSPFVGAYNEQFF,TGTGCCAGCAGCCCCTTTGTGGGGGCCTACAATGAGCAGTTCTTC
NA,TRBV5-1,TRBJ1-1,NA,CASSFTQGQRTEAFF,TGCGCCAGCAGCTTCACGCAAGGGCAACGGACTGAAGCTTTCTTT
NA,TRBV2,TRBJ2-1,NA,CASSHENEQFF,TGTGCCAGCAGTCACGAAAATGAGCAGTTCTTC
TRBD1,TRBV6-6,TRBJ1-5,NA,CASSPGGQSFSNQPQHF,TGTGCCAGCAGTCCAGGGGGACAGAGTTTTAGCAATCAGCCCCAGCATTTT
TRBD1,TRBV12-3/TRBV12-4,TRBJ1-5,NA,CASRQGEQPQHF,TGTGCCAGCAGACAGGGGGAGCAGCCCCAGCATTTT
TRBD2,TRBV6-2/TRBV6-3,TRBJ2-4,NA,CASSRGLAGGPKNIQYF,TGTGCCAGCAGTAGAGGACTAGCGGGGGGGCCCAAAAACATTCAGTACTTC
TRBD1,TRBV30,TRBJ1-4,NA,CAWRRWGQGKENEKLFF,TGTGCCTGGAGGAGGTGGGGACAGGGGAAAGAAAATGAAAAACTGTTTTTT
TRBD2,TRBV6-5,TRBJ2-1,NA,CASSSSGGAANEQFF,TGTGCCAGCAGCTCAAGCGGGGGGGCCGCAAATGAGCAGTTCTTC
NA,TRBV19,TRBJ2-2,NA,CASSPYTGELFF,TGTGCCAGTAGTCCATACACCGGGGAGCTGTTTTTT
NA,TRBV15,TRBJ2-3,NA,CATSRDVDTQYF,TGTGCCACCAGCAGAGACGTAGATACGCAGTATTTT
NA,TRBV19,TRBJ1-5,once,CASSIGQSQPQHF,TGTGCCAGTAGTATAGGGCAGAGCCAGCCCCAGCATTTT
TRBD1,TRBV4-2,TRBJ2-1,NA,CASSQTPGQGSGEQFF,TGTGCCAGCAGCCAAACCCCGGGACAGGGGAGTGGTGAGCAGTTCTTC
NA,TRBV19,TRBJ1-2,NA,CASRSQNFYGYTF,TGTGCCAGTAGATCACAGAACTTCTATGGCTACACCTTC
TRBD1,TRBV6-2/TRBV6-3,TRBJ1-1,few,CASSYAGGLTEAFF,TGTGCCAGCAGTTACGCAGGGGGACTCACTGAAGCTTTCTTT
NA,TRBV6-4,TRBJ2-3,few,CASSDSASATDTQYF,TGTGCCAGCAGTGACTCGGCTAGCGCCACAGATACGCAGTATTTT
NA,TRBV4-3,TRBJ1-2,NA,CASSQDKGLSGYTF,TGCGCCAGCAGCCAAGATAAGGGGCTTTCAGGCTACACCTTC
TRBD2,TRBV29-1,TRBJ2-4,NA,CSVGGGGVVQYF,TGCAGCGTTGGCGGGGGAGGTGTCGTTCAGTACTTC
NA,TRBV9,TRBJ2-2,NA,CASSVAAFTGELFF,TGTGCCAGCAGCGTAGCGGCATTCACCGGGGAGCTGTTTTTT
NA,TRBV3-1/TRBV3-2,TRBJ1-2,NA,CASSRETPARYGYTF,TGTGCCAGCAGCCGAGAGACTCCGGCGCGCTATGGCTACACCTTC
NA,TRBV6-5,TRBJ1-2,NA,CASSDSKPYGYTF,TGTGCCAGCAGTGACTCTAAGCCCTATGGCTACACCTTC
TRBD1,TRBV9,TRBJ2-3,once,CASSVGRTGDGTDTQYF,TGTGCCAGCAGCGTAGGTCGGACAGGGGATGGGACAGATACGCAGTATTTT
TRBD1,TRBV13,TRBJ1-1,NA,CASSHRDRVTSEAFF,TGTGCCAGCAGCCACCGGGACAGAGTTACCTCTGAAGCTTTCTTT
NA,TRBV12-3/TRBV12-4,TRBJ1-2,NA,CASSFQTSGYTF,TGTGCCAGCAGTTTTCAGACGAGTGGCTACACCTTC
NA,TRBV7-9,TRBJ2-4,few,CASSPSGGPGKNIQYF,TGTGCCAGCAGCCCGTCGGGGGGCCCAGGCAAAAACATTCAGTACTTC
NA,TRBV30,TRBJ1-3,NA,CAWRKERRARGNTIYF,TGTGCCTGGAGGAAGGAGCGGAGGGCGAGGGGAAACACCATATATTTT
NA,TRBV7-2,TRBJ1-3,NA,CASSLVLGSGNTIYF,TGTGCCAGCAGCTTAGTACTAGGCTCTGGAAACACCATATATTTT
NA,TRBV18,TRBJ2-5,NA,CASSQGEGETQYF,TGTGCCAGCTCACAGGGGGAAGGAGAGACCCAGTACTTC
NA,TRBV5-1,TRBJ2-5,NA,CASSGGADTKTQYF,TGCGCCAGCAGTGGGGGGGCCGATACGAAGACCCAGTACTTC
TRBD2,TRBV27,TRBJ2-5,NA,CASSLRGDQETQYF,TGTGCCAGCAGTCTCCGGGGGGACCAAGAGACCCAGTACTTC
NA,TRBV18,TRBJ2-1,NA,CASSPGGAGNEQFF,TGTGCCAGCTCACCAGGGGGGGCCGGGAATGAGCAGTTCTTC
NA,TRBV7-8,TRBJ1-1,NA,CASSLRRDTEAFF,TGTGCCAGCAGCTTAAGGAGGGACACTGAAGCTTTCTTT
TRBD2,TRBV27,TRBJ2-5,NA,CASSLAGVGETQYF,TGTGCCAGCAGTTTAGCGGGGGTCGGAGAGACCCAGTACTTC
NA,TRBV10-1,TRBJ1-1,NA,CASSGGLNTEAFF,TGCGCCAGCAGTGGAGGGCTGAACACTGAAGCTTTCTTT
NA,TRBV6-5,TRBJ2-3,few,CASSADGDTQYF,TGTGCCAGCAGCGCCGACGGCGATACGCAGTATTTT
TRBD2,TRBV4-1,TRBJ2-1,NA,CASSQVGLAGDDEQFF,TGCGCCAGCAGCCAAGTGGGACTAGCGGGGGACGATGAGCAGTTCTTC
NA,TRBV6-1,TRBJ1-6,NA,CASSDPAFPLHF,TGTGCCAGCAGTGATCCGGCCTTTCCCCTCCACTTT
TRBD1,TRBV19,TRBJ1-5,NA,CASSAGQGHNQPQHF,TGTGCCAGTAGCGCGGGACAGGGACACAATCAGCCCCAGCATTTT
NA,TRBV2,TRBJ1-3,NA,CASSATPIRGSGNTIYF,TGTGCCAGCAGCGCTACCCCAATAAGGGGGTCTGGAAACACCATATATTTT
NA,TRBV6-5,TRBJ2-5,NA,CASSYDSRQGIQTQYF,TGTGCCAGCAGTTACGATTCCCGGCAGGGGATACAGACCCAGTACTTC
TRBD1,TRBV19,TRBJ1-3,NA,CASSPRGLGGNTIYF,TGTGCCAGTAGTCCCAGGGGGCTAGGTGGAAACACCATATATTTT
NA,TRBV7-2,TRBJ1-3,NA,CASSIQGLGGNTIYF,TGTGCCAGCAGTATACAGGGTCTGGGTGGAAACACCATATATTTT
TRBD1,TRBV6-5,TRBJ2-1,NA,CASTPGQGGNEQFF,TGTGCCAGCACCCCGGGACAGGGGGGCAATGAGCAGTTCTTC
NA,TRBV3-1/TRBV3-2,TRBJ2-5,NA,CASSRSGQETQYF,TGTGCCAGCAGCCGGTCAGGGCAAGAGACCCAGTACTTC
NA,TRBV28,TRBJ1-5,NA,CASSFPQRPQHF,TGTGCCAGCAGTTTCCCCCAGAGGCCCCAGCATTTT
NA,TRBV9,TRBJ2-2,NA,CASSPQTRSWDTGELFF,TGTGCCAGCAGCCCCCAGACAAGGAGTTGGGACACCGGGGAGCTGTTTTTT
NA,TRBV4-3,TRBJ2-6,NA,CASSQELGTGANVLTF,TGCGCCAGCAGCCAAGAATTGGGGACTGGGGCCAACGTCCTGACTTTC
NA,TRBV3-1/TRBV3-2,TRBJ1-6,NA,CASSQVSYNSPLHF,TGTGCCAGCAGCCAGGTCTCCTATAATTCACCCCTCCACTTT